This TCR beta chain stems from a study of T cell repertoires in cytomegalovirus infection. Regarding the study as a whole: HLA-C-restricted, CMV-specific TCR beta clonotypes were dominant ex vivo.

The CDR3 contains 16 residues. V lost 4 bases to trimming and J lost 6 bases; unmatched junction nucleotides: 8. Germline CDR1 and CDR2: SGHDT and YYEEEE. Turning to this clonotype: What it recognizes is unknown.

A single record per CDR3 protein comes from TCRdb applying MiXCR to the reads. Of 250,000 to 350,000 distinct CDR3 sequences in the sample, roughly 26% were seen once. The V and J genes are TRBV5-6 and TRBJ2-2, with 11 bases aligning to TRBD1. The TCR originated in a human donor in good health (CMV status not recorded). Some clones in this sample may be carry-over from other donors' samples. Specimen: PBMCs. The CDR3 region has the DNA TGTGCCAGCAGCCCCAGGACAGGGGGCGCTTCCGGGGAGCTGTTTTTT. The encoded protein is CASSPRTGGASGELFF.